Sequencing of this T cell receptor beta chain was carried out in a study of technical replicates of blood from a handful of donors. The assay was immunoSEQ multiplex PCR, and TCRdb's table has in-frame clones only and misses some. The sample shows approximately 81,000 clones, approximately 96% of them seen only once. V lost 1 base to trimming and J lost 4 bases, with 11 bases between them. This CDR3 has 14 amino acids. Germline V gives CDR1 SGDLS, CDR2 YYNGEE. The origin of this receptor is a human donor in good health. The chain couples TRBV9 to TRBJ1-2; possible D gene TRBD1, 5 bases. The sample was T cells isolated from PBMCs. CDR3 sequence reads: CASSVNPGGYGYTF. CDR3 nucleotide sequence: TGTGCCAGCAGCGTAAACCCCGGGGGCTATGGCTACACCTTC.